These 16 T cell receptor beta chains originate from one sample sequenced in a study of molecular identifiers for immune sequencing clone quantification. Each CDR3 protein gets one entry after TCRdb re-called the PCR reads with MiXCR. The repertoire includes about 54,000 distinct CDR3 sequences, approximately 25% of them detected once, and 1.9% sits in the top ten. Specimen: naive CD8+ T cells from blood, with Jurkat cell RNA spiked in. Specified subset: FACS-sorted CD8+CD4-CCR7+CD45RA+ naive T cells. Receptor source: a human donor in good health. Some libraries in this study had Jurkat cell RNA spiked in.

Of note for this clonotype: This may come from a read error, since a much larger clone is one base off. The chain uses TRBV20-1 and TRBJ2-7, with D possibly TRBD1 on 5 matching bases. The V end lost 5 bases, the J end lost 2 bases, and 7 bases lay between the germline ends. The CDR3 contains 11 residues. Germline assignment: CDR1 DFQATT and CDR2 SNEGSKA (reference sequence). This CDR3 is CSAGAAYEQYF. The CDR3 DNA reads as TGCAGTGCTGGGGCTGCCTACGAGCAGTACTTC.

Points on this clonotype: A much larger clone lies a single base off, so this may be a read error. V is TRBV14 and J is TRBJ2-5; weak D call: TRBD1 (5 bases). The CDR3 is made up of 14 amino acids. CDR1 and CDR2 (germline): SGHDN, FVKESK. The DNA for the CDR3 is TGTGCCAGCAGCCTGAGACAGACACAAGAGGCCCAGTACTTC. Translation gives CASSLRQTQEAQYF. Full variable domain (missing parts from reference TRBV14 and TRBJ2-5): EAGVTQFPSHSVIEKGQTVTLRCDPISGHDNLYWYRRVMGKEIKFLLHFVKESKQDESGMPNNRFLAERTGGTYSTLKVQPAELEDSGVYFCASSLRQTQEAQYFGPGTRLLVL.

The rearrangement uses TRBV27 and TRBJ1-5; D unclear. V dropped 4 bases and J dropped 8 bases, with 12 bases sitting between them. The length of the CDR3 is 13 residues. Per the germline V gene, CDR1 is MNHEY and CDR2 is SMNVEV (reference sequence). In DNA, the CDR3 is TGTGCCAGCAGTTCGGACGGCTTAGAGCCCCAGCATTTT. It is translated as CASSSDGLEPQHF.

This clonotype was detected many times. This sequence joins TRBV5-1 and TRBJ2-4; 7 bases line up with TRBD1. This CDR3 comprises 18 residues. J was trimmed by 0 bases and V by 0 bases; bases with no gene match: 9. Germline CDR1 reads SGHRS; CDR2 reads YFSETQ. CDR3 residues: CASSLAGTGALAKNIQYF. CDR3 sequence (DNA): TGCGCCAGCAGCTTGGCCGGTACAGGGGCCCTAGCCAAAAACATTCAGTACTTC.

This clonotype was seen repeatedly, ten times or more. The CDR3 bases are TGTGCCAGCAGCCAAGCGGGACTAGCGAACGAGCAGTACTTC. Translated, it gives CASSQAGLANEQYF. The genes are TRBV7-6 and TRBJ2-7; 10 bases match TRBD2. Looked up from germline, CDR1 is SGHVS and CDR2 is FNYEAQ. The CDR3 consists of 14 residues. V lost 5 bases and J lost 5; bases outside the gene matches: 6.

On this clonotype: This could be a read error, since a much larger clone is one nucleotide away. The V call is TRBV19, the J call TRBJ1-5, with D unresolved. Germline V gene lookup returns CDR1 LNHDA and CDR2 SQIVND (reference sequence). The CDR3 consists of 14 residues. The CDR3 nucleotides are TGTTCCAGTAGTATAGGTGGGAGCCGACAGCCCCAGCATTTT. It specifies CSSSIGGSRQPQHF. The variable domain in full, with the rest retrieved from reference TRBV19 and TRBJ1-5, is DGGITQSPKYLFRKEGQNVTLSCEQNLNHDAMYWYRQDPGQGLRLIYYSQIVNDFQKGDIAEGYSVSREKKESFPLTVTSAQKNPTAFYLCSSSIGGSRQPQHFGDGTRLSIL.

A remark on this clonotype: A much larger clone lies a single base off, so this may be a read error. CDR3 protein: CASSGTSYAEAFF. CDR3 DNA sequence: TGTGCCAGCTCAGGGACATCCTACGCTGAAGCTTTCTTT. The gene calls are TRBV12-3 or TRBV12-4 and TRBJ1-1, with D perhaps matching TRBD1 (6 bases). The CDR3 has 13 residues. With 8 bases removed from V and 6 bases from J, the gap between germline ends came to 16 bases.

This clonotype was recorded many times. The CDR3 nucleotides are TGCGCCAGCAGCGACGGGGTCCCTTATAATGAGCAGTTCTTC. It translates to CASSDGVPYNEQFF. This chain links TRBV4-3 with TRBJ2-1; D might be TRBD2 (5 bases). CDR3 length: 14 amino acids. Germline V gene lookup returns CDR1 LGHNA and CDR2 YSLEER. V lost 5 bases to trimming and J lost 7 bases, with 15 bases between them.

The count of this clonotype is one. Its ends do not fully match the called genes, so a read error is possible. V usage is TRBV7-6 and J usage is TRBJ1-5; no clear D gene. Germline assignment: CDR1 SGHVS and CDR2 FNYEAQ. This CDR3 has 14 amino acids. The CDR3 DNA follows: TGTGCCAGCAGCTTAGATGGCAACAATCAGCCCCAGCAATTC. Protein: CASSLDGNNQPQQF.

Notes on this clonotype: Since a much larger clone is just one base distant, this may be a read error. The genes are TRBV27 and TRBJ1-6, with TRBD1 identical over 8 bases. Trimming removed 6 bases from V and 9 bases from J; junction bases left unmatched: 7. CDR3 size: 14 residues. CDR1 is MNHEY and CDR2 is SMNVEV in the germline V gene (reference sequence). As DNA, the CDR3 is TGTGCCAGCAGGGGACAGGCCAATATTTCACCCCTCCACTTT. As protein: CASRGQANISPLHF.

This clonotype was observed at least ten times. CDR3: CASSPEAEHSYEQYF. The CDR3 region has the DNA TGTGCCAGCAGCCCAGAAGCGGAACACTCCTACGAGCAGTACTTC. The rearrangement links TRBV9 to TRBJ2-7, with D possibly being TRBD2 (5 bases). Trimming removed 4 bases from V and 0 bases from J, with 14 bases in between. This CDR3 has 15 amino acids. CDR1 and CDR2 (germline): SGDLS, YYNGEE.

In its sample, this clonotype was seen many times. The chain carries TRBV19 and TRBJ1-2; possible D gene TRBD1, 5 bases. Germline CDR1 and CDR2: LNHDA and SQIVND (reference sequence). The length of the CDR3 is 14 residues. V dropped 5 bases and J dropped 2 bases, with 12 bases sitting between them. CDR3 protein: CASSPAGFNYGYTF. DNA of the CDR3: TGTGCCAGTAGTCCGGCAGGGTTCAACTATGGCTACACCTTC.

The table lists this clonotype with many counts. V is TRBV3-1 and J is TRBJ1-5; the D is unclear. The ends were cut back, 0 bases at V and 0 bases at J, with 9 bases in the middle. Germline V lookup: CDR1 LGHDT, CDR2 YNNKEL (reference sequence). This CDR3 is 16 amino acids long. In nucleotides, the CDR3 is TGTGCCAGCAGCCAAGAATCGGGGAATAGCAATCAGCCCCAGCATTTT. Its protein is CASSQESGNSNQPQHF.

A word on this clonotype: A much larger clone lies a single base off, so this may be a read error. This chain connects TRBV5-6 to TRBJ1-1; D not certain. The CDR3 covers 16 residues. The germline gives CDR1 SGHDT, CDR2 YYEEEE. V gave up 0 bases and J gave up 6 bases, with 18 bases separating them. The CDR3 DNA is TGTGCCAGCAGCTTGGACCACAGCGACTACTACTCTGAAGCTTTCTTT. Its translation: CASSLDHSDYYSEAFF.

This clonotype was seen many times. This chain links TRBV7-6 with TRBJ1-4; D gene unclear. The CDR3 consists of 16 residues. V lost 5 bases and J 4 bases, leaving 17 bases between the germline ends. Germline CDR1 SGHVS, CDR2 FNYEAQ. As DNA, the CDR3 is TGTGCCAGCAGCCCTGGGGTATGGGGATTTAATGAAAAACTGTTTTTT. It codes for CASSPGVWGFNEKLFF.

Concerning this clonotype: A read error is possible here, since a much larger clone lies one base away. The CDR3 end shows no conserved phenylalanine or tryptophan, and so a read error is likely. This chain connects TRBV5-1 to TRBJ2-5, with 7 positions matching TRBD2. The CDR3 is 15 residues long. After removal of 3 bases from V and 1 base from J, the junction contained 6 bases not matched to a gene. Germline lookup yields CDR1 SGHRS and CDR2 YFSETQ. DNA of the CDR3: TGCGCCAGCAGCTCCGGCGGGGGACTCCAAGAGACCCAGTACTCC. It yields the protein CASSSGGGLQETQYS.